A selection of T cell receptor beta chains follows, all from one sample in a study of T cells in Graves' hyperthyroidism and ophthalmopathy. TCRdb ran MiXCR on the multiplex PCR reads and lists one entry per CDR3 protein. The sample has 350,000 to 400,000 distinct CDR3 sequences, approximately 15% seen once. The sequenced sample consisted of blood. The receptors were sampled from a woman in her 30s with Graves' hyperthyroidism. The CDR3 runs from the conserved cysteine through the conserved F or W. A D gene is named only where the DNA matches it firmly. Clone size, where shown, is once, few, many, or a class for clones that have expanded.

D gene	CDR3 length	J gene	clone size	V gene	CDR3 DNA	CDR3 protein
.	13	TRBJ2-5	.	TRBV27	TGTGCCAGCAGTTCGGCCCTCCAAGAGACCCAGTACTTC	CASSSALQETQYF
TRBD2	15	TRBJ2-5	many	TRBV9	TGTGCCAGCAGCCACGGACTAGCGGTTCAAGAGACCCAGTACTTC	CASSHGLAVQETQYF
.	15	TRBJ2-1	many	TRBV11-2	TGTGCCAGCAGGCTCGGGCACAACCAAAACAATGAGCAGTTCTTC	CASRLGHNQNNEQFF
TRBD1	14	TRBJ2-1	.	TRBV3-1	TGTGCCAGCAGCCAGGACAGGGGTACGGATGAGCAGTTCTTC	CASSQDRGTDEQFF
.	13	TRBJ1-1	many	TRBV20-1	TGCAGTGCTAGAACGACAGACAACACTGAAGCTTTCTTT	CSARTTDNTEAFF
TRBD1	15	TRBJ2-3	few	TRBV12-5	TGTGCTAGTGGTTTGGGACAGGGTAGGACAGATACGCAGTATTTT	CASGLGQGRTDTQYF
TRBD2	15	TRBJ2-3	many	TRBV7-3	TGTGCCAGCAGCTCGATGGCGGGACTAAGGAATACGCAGTATTTT	CASSSMAGLRNTQYF
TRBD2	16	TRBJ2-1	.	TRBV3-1	TGTGCCAGCAGCCCTCTACTAGCGGGAGGTGACAATGAGCAGTTCTTC	CASSPLLAGGDNEQFF
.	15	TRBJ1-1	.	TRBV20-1	TGCAGTGCCAGGAGGGGGTCTAGGTGGTACACTGAAGCTTTCTTT	CSARRGSRWYTEAFF
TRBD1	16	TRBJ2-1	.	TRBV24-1	TGTGCCACCAGTGATGCCCAGGGGGCGCGATACAATGAGCAGTTCTTC	CATSDAQGARYNEQFF
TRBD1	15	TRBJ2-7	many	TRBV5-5	TGTGCCAGCAGCTTACCCGGGACAGGGAACTACGAGCAGTACTTC	CASSLPGTGNYEQYF
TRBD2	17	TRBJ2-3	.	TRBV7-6	TGTGCCAGCAGCCCGCGCGGGAAGCGGGAAAGCACAGATACGCAGTATTTT	CASSPRGKRESTDTQYF
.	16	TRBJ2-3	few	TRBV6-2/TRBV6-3	TGTGCCAGCATTTTATTTTCGTTGAGACCCGGAGATACGCAGTATTTT	CASILFSLRPGDTQYF
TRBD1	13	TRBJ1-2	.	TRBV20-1	TGCAGTGCTAGGCGGACAGGGAACTATGGCTACACCTTC	CSARRTGNYGYTF
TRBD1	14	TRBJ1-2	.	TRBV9	TGTGCCAGCAGCGCGGGGGACAGGGCGGATGGCTACACCTTC	CASSAGDRADGYTF
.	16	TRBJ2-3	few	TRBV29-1	TGCAGCGTTGATGGTAGGGTCGGGGGCAACACAGATACGCAGTATTTT	CSVDGRVGGNTDTQYF
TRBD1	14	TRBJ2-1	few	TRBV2	TGTGCCAGCGGACGGGGACAGGGGGATAATGAGCAGTTCTTC	CASGRGQGDNEQFF
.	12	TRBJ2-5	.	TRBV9	TGTGCCAGCAGCGTAGGAGTAGAGACCCAGTACTTC	CASSVGVETQYF
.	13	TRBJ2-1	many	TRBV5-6	TGTGCCAGCAGCTTCGGCAGCTACAATGAGCAGTTCTTC	CASSFGSYNEQFF
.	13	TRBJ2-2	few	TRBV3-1	TGTGCCAGCAGCCCAGGCAGGACCGGGGAGCTGTTTTTT	CASSPGRTGELFF
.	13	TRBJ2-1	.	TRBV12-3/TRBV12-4	TGCGCCAGCACTGTGAATTTCTACAATGAGCAGTTCTTC	CASTVNFYNEQFF
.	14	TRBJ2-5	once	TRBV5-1	TGCGCCAGCAGCTTGGGACCGGAAGCGGAGACCCAGTACTTC	CASSLGPEAETQYF
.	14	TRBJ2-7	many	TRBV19	TGTGCCAGTAGATACCGGGACGGCACCAACGAGCAGTACTTC	CASRYRDGTNEQYF
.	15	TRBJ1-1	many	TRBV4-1	TGCGCCAGCAGCCAAGTGCCGGGGGCAGGCACTGAAGCTTTCTTT	CASSQVPGAGTEAFF
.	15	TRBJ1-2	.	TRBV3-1	TGTGCCAGCAGCCAAAGGAACAGCGATCTTCGGGGCTACACCTTC	CASSQRNSDLRGYTF
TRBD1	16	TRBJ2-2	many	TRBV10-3	TGTGCCACCACGGGACAGGGGGCATCTGGCACCGGGGAGCTGTTTTTT	CATTGQGASGTGELFF
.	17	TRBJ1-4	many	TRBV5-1	TGCGCCAGCAGCTTGGCCTCGGGGGTCGGAACTAATGAAAAACTGTTTTTT	CASSLASGVGTNEKLFF
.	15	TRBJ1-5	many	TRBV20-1	TGCAGTGCCCACGGGCCCACCGTCGGCAATCAGCCCCAGCATTTT	CSAHGPTVGNQPQHF